A selection of T cell receptor beta chains follows, all from one sample in a study of CD8 T cells in Susac syndrome. Via MiXCR, TCRdb re-called the immunoSEQ multiplex PCR reads, giving one row per CDR3 protein. The profile shows approximately 170,000 distinct CDR3 sequences, approximately 94% of them singletons. Sequencing used CD4+ T cells from PBMCs. These receptors came from a human donor with multiple sclerosis. Both conserved end residues are part of each CDR3. Each record gives: J gene, V gene, CDR3 protein.

j_call: TRBJ2-3
v_call: TRBV7-9
cdr3_aa: CASSDSGRGDTQYF

j_call: TRBJ2-3
v_call: TRBV4-1
cdr3_aa: CASSPGILAFESTDTQYF

j_call: TRBJ1-5
v_call: TRBV30
cdr3_aa: CAWSVRDSQPQHF

j_call: TRBJ2-1
v_call: TRBV27
cdr3_aa: CASSQQRGTLHEQFF

j_call: TRBJ1-2
v_call: TRBV29-1
cdr3_aa: CSVTLTGDGYTF

j_call: TRBJ2-3
v_call: TRBV6-2/TRBV6-3
cdr3_aa: CASTPGHSTDTQYF

j_call: TRBJ1-1
v_call: TRBV27
cdr3_aa: CASSQLRNTEAFF

j_call: TRBJ1-4
v_call: TRBV5-1
cdr3_aa: CASSPTATVAEKLFF

j_call: TRBJ2-5
v_call: TRBV30
cdr3_aa: CAWSVVAGGETQYF

j_call: TRBJ2-7
v_call: TRBV20-1
cdr3_aa: CSLPGRSGYEQYF

j_call: TRBJ2-7
v_call: TRBV15
cdr3_aa: CATSREGGSSYEQYF

j_call: TRBJ2-2
v_call: TRBV5-1
cdr3_aa: CASSWGDLFTELFF

j_call: TRBJ2-3
v_call: TRBV19
cdr3_aa: CASSMSPAADTQYF

j_call: TRBJ2-5
v_call: TRBV29-1
cdr3_aa: CSASGRVETQYF

j_call: TRBJ2-7
v_call: TRBV5-1
cdr3_aa: CASSAGTSGTLLSEQYF

j_call: TRBJ2-1
v_call: TRBV19
cdr3_aa: CASSIRLANEQFF

j_call: TRBJ2-6
v_call: TRBV7-8
cdr3_aa: CASSGRDRDSGANVLTF

j_call: TRBJ1-2
v_call: TRBV6-1
cdr3_aa: CAARVAPGGGGYGYTF

j_call: TRBJ1-1
v_call: TRBV19
cdr3_aa: CASSPPGRLGAFF

j_call: TRBJ1-1
v_call: TRBV10-3
cdr3_aa: CAISIGTEYTEAFF

j_call: TRBJ2-7
v_call: TRBV7-9
cdr3_aa: CASSRSGGYEQYF

j_call: TRBJ2-5
v_call: TRBV20-1
cdr3_aa: CSARTPVGVLETQYF

j_call: TRBJ1-2
v_call: TRBV20-1
cdr3_aa: CSAPQGAGYGYTF

j_call: TRBJ1-1
v_call: TRBV28
cdr3_aa: CASSTGTGLTEAFF

j_call: TRBJ2-4
v_call: TRBV10-3
cdr3_aa: CATWTGLDIQYF

j_call: TRBJ1-4
v_call: TRBV7-2
cdr3_aa: CASSLSFNEKLFF

j_call: TRBJ2-5
v_call: TRBV29-1
cdr3_aa: CSVEGTGTQETQYF

j_call: TRBJ1-4
v_call: TRBV30
cdr3_aa: CAWSGQPNEKLFF

j_call: TRBJ2-1
v_call: TRBV20-1
cdr3_aa: CSARERTSDTDNEQFF

j_call: TRBJ2-7
v_call: TRBV2
cdr3_aa: CASRAVDRAYEQYF

j_call: TRBJ1-5
v_call: TRBV19
cdr3_aa: CASGRSGQPQHF

j_call: TRBJ2-2
v_call: TRBV20-1
cdr3_aa: CSAISGAGELFF

j_call: TRBJ1-1
v_call: TRBV28
cdr3_aa: CASSFGQGIIMNTEAFF

j_call: TRBJ2-3
v_call: TRBV6-5
cdr3_aa: CASTDRTGRTDTQYF

j_call: TRBJ2-2
v_call: TRBV5-4
cdr3_aa: CASSLLLGENTGELFF

j_call: TRBJ1-5
v_call: TRBV6-1
cdr3_aa: CASSGQYQPQHF

j_call: TRBJ1-1
v_call: TRBV29-1
cdr3_aa: CSVEERAPIRKAFF

j_call: TRBJ2-4
v_call: TRBV30
cdr3_aa: CALDRIDRNIQYF

j_call: TRBJ2-1
v_call: TRBV5-1
cdr3_aa: CASSSGTDYNEQFF

j_call: TRBJ2-5
v_call: TRBV7-9
cdr3_aa: CASRALLGTQYF